The 2 T cell receptor beta chains below come from one sample, sequenced in a study of T cell responses to AZD1222 COVID-19 vaccine. Only in-frame clones appear in the TCRdb table, and some are missing; sequencing was by immunoSEQ multiplex PCR. Altogether about 54,000 clones are present, more than 70% being singletons, with the ten largest covering 14%. The source material was peripheral blood, sampled 28 days after the second AZD1222 dose. The receptors shown here come from an adult who received the AZD1222 COVID-19 vaccine.

The rearrangement links TRBV28 to TRBJ1-2; maybe TRBD1 (6 bases). Germline lookup yields CDR1 MDHEN and CDR2 SYDVKM. V lost 5 bases to trimming and J lost 3 bases, with 16 bases between them. This CDR3 region has 15 residues. CDR3 residues: CASSGNRAEDYGYTF. The DNA for the CDR3 is TGTGCCAGCAGTGGCAACAGGGCAGAAGACTATGGCTACACCTTC.

The chain joins TRBV2 to TRBJ2-5, with D hard to call. V was shortened by 0 bases and J by 2 bases, with 4 bases between the two germline ends. The length of the CDR3 is 13 residues. Per germline, CDR1 SNHLY and CDR2 FYNNEI. CDR3 DNA: TGTGCCAGCAGTGAAGCGATGCAAGAGACCCAGTACTTC. The encoded protein is CASSEAMQETQYF. Full variable domain (remainder filled in from reference TRBV2 and TRBJ2-5): EPEVTQTPSHQVTQMGQEVILRCVPISNHLYFYWYRQILGQKVEFLVSFYNNEISEKSEIFDDQFSVERPDGSNFTLKIRSTKLEDSAMYFCASSEAMQETQYFGPGTRLLVL.